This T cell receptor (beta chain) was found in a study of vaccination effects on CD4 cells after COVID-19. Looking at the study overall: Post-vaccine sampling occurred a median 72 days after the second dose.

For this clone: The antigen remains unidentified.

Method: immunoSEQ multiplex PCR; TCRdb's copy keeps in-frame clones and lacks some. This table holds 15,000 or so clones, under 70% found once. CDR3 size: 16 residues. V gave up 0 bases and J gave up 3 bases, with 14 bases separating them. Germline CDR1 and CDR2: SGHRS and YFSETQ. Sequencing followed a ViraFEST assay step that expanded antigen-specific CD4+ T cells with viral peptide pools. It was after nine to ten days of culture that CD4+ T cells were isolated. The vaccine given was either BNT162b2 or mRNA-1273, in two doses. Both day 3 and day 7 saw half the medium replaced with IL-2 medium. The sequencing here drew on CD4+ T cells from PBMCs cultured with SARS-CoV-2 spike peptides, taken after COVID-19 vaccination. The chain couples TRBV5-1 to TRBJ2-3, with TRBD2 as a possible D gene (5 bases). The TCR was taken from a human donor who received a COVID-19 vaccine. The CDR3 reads CASSLAAGTGTDTQYF. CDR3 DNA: TGCGCCAGCAGCTTGGCCGCTGGTACGGGGACAGATACGCAGTATTTT.